The T cell receptor beta chain described here comes from a study of shared clonotypes between healthy human individuals. About the study: Donors consisted of two women and three men between 18 and 49.

TCRdb's table, derived via immunoSEQ multiplex PCR, lists solely in-frame clones and lacks some. This sample has fewer than 850,000 clones, with 90% to 97% found just once. Terminally differentiated effector memory CD45RA+ cells were excluded from the naive CD8 cells, which were CD45RO-negative and positively selected for CCR7. The CDR3 extends over 14 amino acids. Trimming stripped 3 bases from V and 4 bases from J, with 14 bases between. Germline-derived CDR1 and CDR2 are SGHNT and YYREEE (reference sequence). V gene TRBV5-4 combines with J gene TRBJ2-7; D may be TRBD2 (6 bases). This clonotype was obtained from a man aged 25 to 40 in good health. Material: naive CD8+ T cells sorted from blood. Here the CDR3 DNA reads TGTGCCAGCAGCTCATCGGGGGTGGGATACGAGCAGTACTTC. It encodes CASSSSGVGYEQYF.